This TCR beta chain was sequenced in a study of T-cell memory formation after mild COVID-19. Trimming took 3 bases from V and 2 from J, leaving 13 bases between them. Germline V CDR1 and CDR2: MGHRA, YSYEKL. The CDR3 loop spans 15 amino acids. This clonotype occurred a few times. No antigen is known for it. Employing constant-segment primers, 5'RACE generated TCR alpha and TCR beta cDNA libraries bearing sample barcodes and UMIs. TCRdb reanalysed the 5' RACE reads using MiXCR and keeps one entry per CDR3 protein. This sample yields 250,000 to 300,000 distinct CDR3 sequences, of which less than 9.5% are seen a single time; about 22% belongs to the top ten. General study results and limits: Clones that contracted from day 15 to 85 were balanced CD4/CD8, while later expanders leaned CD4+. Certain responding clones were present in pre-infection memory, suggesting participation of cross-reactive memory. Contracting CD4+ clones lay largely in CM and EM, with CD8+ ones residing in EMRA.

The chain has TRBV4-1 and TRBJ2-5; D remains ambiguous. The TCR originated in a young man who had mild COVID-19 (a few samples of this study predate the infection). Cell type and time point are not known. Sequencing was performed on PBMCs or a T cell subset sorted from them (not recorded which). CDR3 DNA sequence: TGCGCCAGCAGCCACAATAAGAGGCTGCAAGAGACCCAGTACTTC. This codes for CASSHNKRLQETQYF.